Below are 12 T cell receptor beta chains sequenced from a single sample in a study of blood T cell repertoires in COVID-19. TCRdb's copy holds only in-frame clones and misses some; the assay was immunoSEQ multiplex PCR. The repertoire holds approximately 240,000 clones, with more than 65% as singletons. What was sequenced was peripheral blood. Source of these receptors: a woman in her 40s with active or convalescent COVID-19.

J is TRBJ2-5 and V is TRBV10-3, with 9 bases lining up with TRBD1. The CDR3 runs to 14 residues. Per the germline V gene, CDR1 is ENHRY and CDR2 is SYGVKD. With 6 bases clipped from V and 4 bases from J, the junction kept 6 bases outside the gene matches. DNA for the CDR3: TGTGCCATCAGCCCGGGACAGGGCCTAGAGACCCAGTACTTC. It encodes CAISPGQGLETQYF.

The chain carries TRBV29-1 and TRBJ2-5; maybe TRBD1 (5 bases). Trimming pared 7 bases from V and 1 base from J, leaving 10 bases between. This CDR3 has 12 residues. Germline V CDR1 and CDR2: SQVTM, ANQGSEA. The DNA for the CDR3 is TGCAGCGAGATGACAGTCCAAGAGACCCAGTACTTC. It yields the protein CSEMTVQETQYF.

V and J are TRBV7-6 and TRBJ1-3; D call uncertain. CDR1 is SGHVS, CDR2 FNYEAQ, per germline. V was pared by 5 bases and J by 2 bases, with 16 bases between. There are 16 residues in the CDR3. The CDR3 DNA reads TGTGCCAGCAGCCTAGGGTCGGCGGGGACTGGAAACACCATATATTTT. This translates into CASSLGSAGTGNTIYF.

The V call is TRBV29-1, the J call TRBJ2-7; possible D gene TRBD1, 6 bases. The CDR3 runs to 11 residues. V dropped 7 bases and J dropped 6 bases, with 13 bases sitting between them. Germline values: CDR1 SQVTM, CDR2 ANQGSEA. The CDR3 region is CSARQALEQYF. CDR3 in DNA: TGCAGCGCCCGACAGGCACTCGAGCAGTACTTC.

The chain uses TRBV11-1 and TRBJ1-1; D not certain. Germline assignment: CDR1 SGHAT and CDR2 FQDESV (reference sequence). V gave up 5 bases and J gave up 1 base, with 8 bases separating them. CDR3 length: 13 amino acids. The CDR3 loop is CASSIRQNTEAFF. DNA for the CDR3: TGTGCCAGCAGCATCCGACAGAACACTGAAGCTTTCTTT.

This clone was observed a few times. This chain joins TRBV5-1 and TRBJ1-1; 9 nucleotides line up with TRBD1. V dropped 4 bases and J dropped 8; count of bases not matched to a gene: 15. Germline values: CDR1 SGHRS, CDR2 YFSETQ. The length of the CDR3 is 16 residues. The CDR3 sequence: CASSLPGGTGTYEAFF. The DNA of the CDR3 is TGCGCCAGCAGCCTCCCGGGGGGGACAGGGACCTACGAAGCTTTCTTT.

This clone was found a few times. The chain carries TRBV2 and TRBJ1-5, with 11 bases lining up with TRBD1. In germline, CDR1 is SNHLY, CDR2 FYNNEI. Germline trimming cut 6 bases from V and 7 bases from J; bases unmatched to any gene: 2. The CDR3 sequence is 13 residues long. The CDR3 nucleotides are TGTGCCAGCAGCCGGACAGGGGGCCAGCCCCAGCATTTT. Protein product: CASSRTGGQPQHF.

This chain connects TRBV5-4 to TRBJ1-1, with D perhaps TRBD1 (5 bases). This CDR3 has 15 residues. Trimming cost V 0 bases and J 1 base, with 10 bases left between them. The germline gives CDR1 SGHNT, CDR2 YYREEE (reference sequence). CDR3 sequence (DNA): TGTGCCAGCAGCTTGGTCGGGGGACGGAACACTGAAGCTTTCTTT. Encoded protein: CASSLVGGRNTEAFF.

The CDR3 DNA is TGTGCCAGCAGCTCCCGGGGACTAGCGGGGAGGAAAGGGGAGCTGTTTTTT. Its protein product is CASSSRGLAGRKGELFF. The J gene is TRBJ2-2, the V gene TRBV7-2; TRBD2 matches at 13 bases. Unmatched junction bases numbered 10, after V lost 4 bases and J lost 8 bases. The length of the CDR3 is 17 residues. Germline assignment: CDR1 SGHTA and CDR2 FQGNSA.

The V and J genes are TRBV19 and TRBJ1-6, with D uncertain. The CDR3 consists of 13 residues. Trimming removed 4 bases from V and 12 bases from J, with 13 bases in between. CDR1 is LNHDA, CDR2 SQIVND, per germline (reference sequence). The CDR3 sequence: CASSTDGIGPLHF. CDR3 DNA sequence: TGTGCCAGTAGTACGGACGGGATTGGACCCCTCCACTTT. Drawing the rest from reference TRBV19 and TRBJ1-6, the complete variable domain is DGGITQSPKYLFRKEGQNVTLSCEQNLNHDAMYWYRQDPGQGLRLIYYSQIVNDFQKGDIAEGYSVSREKKESFPLTVTSAQKNPTAFYLCASSTDGIGPLHFGNGTRLTVT.

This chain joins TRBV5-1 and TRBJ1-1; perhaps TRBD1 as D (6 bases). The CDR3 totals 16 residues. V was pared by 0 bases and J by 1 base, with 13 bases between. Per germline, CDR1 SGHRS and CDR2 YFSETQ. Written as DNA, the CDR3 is TGCGCCAGCAGCTTGGAAGTGGGGACACCGAACACTGAAGCTTTCTTT. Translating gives CASSLEVGTPNTEAFF. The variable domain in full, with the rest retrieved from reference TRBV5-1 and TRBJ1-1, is KAGVTQTPRYLIKTRGQQVTLSCSPISGHRSVSWYQQTPGQGLQFLFEYFSETQRNKGNFPGRFSGRQFSNSRSEMNVSTLELGDSALYLCASSLEVGTPNTEAFFGQGTRLTVV.

The CDR3 here is CASSGTYNSPLHF. Here the CDR3 DNA reads TGTGCCAGTTCCGGGACCTATAATTCACCCCTCCACTTT. V usage is TRBV19 and J usage is TRBJ1-6, with D hard to call. Trimming pared 8 bases from V and 2 bases from J, leaving 7 bases between. This CDR3 spans 13 amino acids. From germline, CDR1 is LNHDA and CDR2 SQIVND (reference sequence).